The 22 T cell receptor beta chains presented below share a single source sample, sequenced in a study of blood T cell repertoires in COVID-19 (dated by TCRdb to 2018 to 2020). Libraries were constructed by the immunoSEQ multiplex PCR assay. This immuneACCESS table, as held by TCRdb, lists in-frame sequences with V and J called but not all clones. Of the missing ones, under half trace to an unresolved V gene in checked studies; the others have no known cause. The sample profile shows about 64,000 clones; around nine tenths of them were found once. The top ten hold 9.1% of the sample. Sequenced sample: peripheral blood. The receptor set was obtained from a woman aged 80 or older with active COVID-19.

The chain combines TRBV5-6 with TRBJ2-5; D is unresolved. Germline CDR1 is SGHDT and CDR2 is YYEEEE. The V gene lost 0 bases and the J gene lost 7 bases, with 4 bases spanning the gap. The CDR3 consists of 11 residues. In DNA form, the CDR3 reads TGTGCCAGCAGCTTGGCCGGGACCCAGTACTTC. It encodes CASSLAGTQYF.

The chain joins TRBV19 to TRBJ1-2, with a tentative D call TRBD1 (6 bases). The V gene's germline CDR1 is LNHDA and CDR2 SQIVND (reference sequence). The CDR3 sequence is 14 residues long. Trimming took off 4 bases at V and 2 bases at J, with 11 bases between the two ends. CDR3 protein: CASSNLGQNYGYTF. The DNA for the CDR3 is TGTGCCAGTAGTAACTTAGGACAGAACTATGGCTACACCTTC.

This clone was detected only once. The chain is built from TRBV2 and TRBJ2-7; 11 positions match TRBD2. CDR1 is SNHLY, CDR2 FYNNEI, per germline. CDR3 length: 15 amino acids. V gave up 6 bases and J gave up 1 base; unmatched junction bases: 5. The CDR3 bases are TGTGCCAGCAGGCCGCTAGCGGGAGGATCCTACGAGCAGTACTTC. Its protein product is CASRPLAGGSYEQYF.

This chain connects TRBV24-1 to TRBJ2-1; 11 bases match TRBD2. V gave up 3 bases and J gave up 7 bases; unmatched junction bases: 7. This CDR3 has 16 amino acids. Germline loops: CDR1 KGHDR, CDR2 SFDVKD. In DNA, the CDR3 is TGTGCCACCAGTGATGGATCTAGCGGGAGGTTGAATGAGCAGTTCTTC. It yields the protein CATSDGSSGRLNEQFF.

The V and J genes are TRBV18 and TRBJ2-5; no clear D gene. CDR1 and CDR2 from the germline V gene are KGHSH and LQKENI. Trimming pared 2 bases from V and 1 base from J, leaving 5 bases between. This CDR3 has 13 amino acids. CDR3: CASSPGSQETQYF. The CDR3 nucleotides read TGTGCCAGCTCACCAGGTAGCCAAGAGACCCAGTACTTC.

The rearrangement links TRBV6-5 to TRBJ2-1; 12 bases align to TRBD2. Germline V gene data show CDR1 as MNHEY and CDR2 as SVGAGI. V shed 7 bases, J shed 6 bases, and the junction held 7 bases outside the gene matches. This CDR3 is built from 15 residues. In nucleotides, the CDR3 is TGTGCCAGCAAGGAGTTACTAGCGGGAGGCAATGAGCAGTTCTTC. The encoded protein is CASKELLAGGNEQFF.

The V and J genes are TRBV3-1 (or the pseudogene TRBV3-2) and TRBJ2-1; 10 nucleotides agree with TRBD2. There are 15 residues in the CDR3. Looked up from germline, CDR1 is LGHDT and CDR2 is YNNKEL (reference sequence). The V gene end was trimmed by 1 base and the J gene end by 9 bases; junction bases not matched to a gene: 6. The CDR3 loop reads CASSQASGSQGEQFF. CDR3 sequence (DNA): TGTGCCAGCAGCCAAGCTAGCGGGAGTCAGGGTGAGCAGTTCTTC.

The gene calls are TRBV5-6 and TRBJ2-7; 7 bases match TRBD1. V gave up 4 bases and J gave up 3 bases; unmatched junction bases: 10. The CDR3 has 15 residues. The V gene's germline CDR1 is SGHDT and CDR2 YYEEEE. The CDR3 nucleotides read TGTGCCAGCAGCCCGGACAGGCCGGATGTCTACGAGCAGTACGTC. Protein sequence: CASSPDRPDVYEQYV.

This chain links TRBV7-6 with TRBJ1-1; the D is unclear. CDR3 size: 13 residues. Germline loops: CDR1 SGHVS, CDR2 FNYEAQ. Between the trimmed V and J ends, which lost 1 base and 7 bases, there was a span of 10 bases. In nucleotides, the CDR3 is TGTGCCAGCAGCTTAGTTCGGGGTAATGAAGCTTTCTTT. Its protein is CASSLVRGNEAFF.

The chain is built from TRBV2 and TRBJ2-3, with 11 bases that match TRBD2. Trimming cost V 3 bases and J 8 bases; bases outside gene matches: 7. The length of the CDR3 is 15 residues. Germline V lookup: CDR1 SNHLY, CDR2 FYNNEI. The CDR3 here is CASSEVLAGVVTQYF. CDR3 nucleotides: TGTGCCAGCAGTGAGGTACTAGCGGGGGTTGTTACGCAGTATTTT.

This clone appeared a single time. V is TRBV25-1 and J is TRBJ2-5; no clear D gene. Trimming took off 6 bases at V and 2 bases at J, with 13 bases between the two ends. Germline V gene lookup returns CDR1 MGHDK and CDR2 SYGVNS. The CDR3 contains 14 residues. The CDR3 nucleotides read TGTGCCAGCAGGAAGTCCGGGTTTCAAGAGACCCAGTACTTC. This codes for CASRKSGFQETQYF.

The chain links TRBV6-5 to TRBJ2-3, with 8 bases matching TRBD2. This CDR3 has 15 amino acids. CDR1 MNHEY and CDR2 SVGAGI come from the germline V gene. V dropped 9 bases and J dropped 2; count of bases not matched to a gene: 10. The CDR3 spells CARYGASGSTDTQYF. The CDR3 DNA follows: TGTGCCAGGTACGGGGCTAGCGGGTCCACAGATACGCAGTATTTT.

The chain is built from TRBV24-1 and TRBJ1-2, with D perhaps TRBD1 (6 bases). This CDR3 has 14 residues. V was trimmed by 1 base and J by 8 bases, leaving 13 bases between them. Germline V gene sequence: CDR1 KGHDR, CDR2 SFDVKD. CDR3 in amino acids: CATSDFGRGHGYTF. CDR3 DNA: TGTGCCACCAGTGATTTCGGCAGGGGACACGGCTACACCTTC.

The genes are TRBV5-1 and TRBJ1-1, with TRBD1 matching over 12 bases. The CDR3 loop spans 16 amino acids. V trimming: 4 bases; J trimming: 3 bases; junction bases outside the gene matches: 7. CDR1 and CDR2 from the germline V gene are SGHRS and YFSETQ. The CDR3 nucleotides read TGCGCCAGCAGCGCCGGGACAGGGGGCGTGTACACTGAAGCTTTCTTT. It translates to CASSAGTGGVYTEAFF.

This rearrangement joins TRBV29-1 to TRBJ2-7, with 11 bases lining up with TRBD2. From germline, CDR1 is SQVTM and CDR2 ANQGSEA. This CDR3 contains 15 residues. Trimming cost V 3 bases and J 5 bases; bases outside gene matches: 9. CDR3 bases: TGCAGCGTTGACGGAACTAGCGGGAGCCCTGACGAGCAGTACTTC. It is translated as CSVDGTSGSPDEQYF.

CDR3 in DNA: TGTGCCAGCAGCCCTGACAGGGTCGGTGAAAAACTGTTTTTT. It translates to CASSPDRVGEKLFF. The chain has TRBV11-2 and TRBJ1-4; 7 bases match TRBD1. Trimming took 5 bases from V and 7 from J; bases not matched to a gene: 7. The CDR3 sequence is 14 residues long. Germline-derived CDR1 and CDR2 are SGHAT and FQNNGV.

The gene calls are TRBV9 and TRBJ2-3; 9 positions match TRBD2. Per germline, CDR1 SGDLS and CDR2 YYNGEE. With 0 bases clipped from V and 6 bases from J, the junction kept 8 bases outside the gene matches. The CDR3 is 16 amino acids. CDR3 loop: CASSVGNSGGGDTQYF. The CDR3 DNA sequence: TGTGCCAGCAGCGTAGGTAATAGCGGGGGCGGGGATACGCAGTATTTT.

The CDR3 nucleotides read TGCGCCAGCAGCTTGGAGGACAGGGAGGAGACCCAGTACTTC. Protein product: CASSLEDREETQYF. The rearrangement uses TRBV5-1 and TRBJ2-5; 8 bases line up with TRBD1. CDR1 SGHRS and CDR2 YFSETQ come from the germline V gene. This CDR3 is 14 amino acids long. Trimming at V came to 0 bases and at J to 5 bases, leaving 3 bases not matched to a gene. Full variable domain (missing parts from reference TRBV5-1 and TRBJ2-5): KAGVTQTPRYLIKTRGQQVTLSCSPISGHRSVSWYQQTPGQGLQFLFEYFSETQRNKGNFPGRFSGRQFSNSRSEMNVSTLELGDSALYLCASSLEDREETQYFGPGTRLLVL.

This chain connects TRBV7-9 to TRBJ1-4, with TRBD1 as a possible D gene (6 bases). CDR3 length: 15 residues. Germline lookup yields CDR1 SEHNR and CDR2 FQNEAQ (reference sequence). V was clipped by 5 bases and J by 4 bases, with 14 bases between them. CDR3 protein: CASSRGDRFNEKLFF. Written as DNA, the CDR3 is TGTGCCAGCAGCCGAGGAGACAGGTTTAATGAAAAACTGTTTTTT.

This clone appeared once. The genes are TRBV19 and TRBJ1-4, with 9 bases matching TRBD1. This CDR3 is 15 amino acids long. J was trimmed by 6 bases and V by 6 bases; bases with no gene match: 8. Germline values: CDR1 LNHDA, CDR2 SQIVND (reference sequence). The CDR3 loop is CASSLNRGRDEKLFF. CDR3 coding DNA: TGTGCCAGTAGCCTCAACAGGGGGCGCGATGAAAAACTGTTTTTT.

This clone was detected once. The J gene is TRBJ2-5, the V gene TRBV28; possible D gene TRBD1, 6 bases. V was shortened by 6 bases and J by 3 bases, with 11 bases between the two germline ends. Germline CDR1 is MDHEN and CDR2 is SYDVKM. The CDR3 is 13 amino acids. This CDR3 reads CASRVNREETQYF. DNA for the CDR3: TGTGCCAGCAGGGTGAACAGGGAAGAGACCCAGTACTTC.

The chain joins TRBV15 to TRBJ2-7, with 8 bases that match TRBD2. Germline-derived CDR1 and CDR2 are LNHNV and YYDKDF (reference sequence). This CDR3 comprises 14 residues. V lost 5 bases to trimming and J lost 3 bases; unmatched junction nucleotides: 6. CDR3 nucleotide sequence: TGTGCCACCAGCCGTCAAAGCGGGGGCTACGAGCAGTACTTC. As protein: CATSRQSGGYEQYF.